This TCR beta chain was identified during a study of blood T cell repertoires in COVID-19. Profiled with immunoSEQ multiplex PCR; TCRdb holds only in-frame clones, not every one. The table shows some 99,000 clones, with around 80% occurring only once. This clone was seen more than once but under ten times. The clonotype comes from a human donor in a cohort sampled during active or convalescent COVID-19. Sequences were obtained from peripheral blood.

Written as DNA, the CDR3 is TGCAGTGCTAGTTCCGGGAACACCGGGGAGCTGTTTTTT. Amino acids: CSASSGNTGELFF. This chain connects TRBV20-1 to TRBJ2-2; D remains ambiguous. Trimming removed 3 bases from V and 1 base from J, with 6 bases in between. The CDR3 is 13 residues long. The germline gives CDR1 DFQATT, CDR2 SNEGSKA (reference sequence).